The next 3 T cell receptor beta chains were all read from a single sample in a study of blood T cell repertoires in COVID-19. Assay used: immunoSEQ multiplex PCR; TCRdb lists only in-frame clones, some missing. The sample lists around 140,000 clones; 70% to 90% were seen once. Sequenced: PBMCs or T cells enriched from blood (not recorded which). These receptors were taken from a man aged 50 or older who had recovered from COVID-19.

The rearrangement uses TRBV19 and TRBJ1-4, with 9 bases aligning to TRBD1. V gave up 2 bases and J gave up 8 bases; unmatched junction bases: 3. The CDR3 extends over 14 amino acids. The germline CDR1 and CDR2 sequences are LNHDA and SQIVND (reference sequence). In DNA form, the CDR3 reads TGTGCCAGTAGTATATGGACAGGGGAAGAAAAACTGTTTTTT. It yields the protein CASSIWTGEEKLFF. Complete variable domain (other parts from reference TRBV19 and TRBJ1-4): DGGITQSPKYLFRKEGQNVTLSCEQNLNHDAMYWYRQDPGQGLRLIYYSQIVNDFQKGDIAEGYSVSREKKESFPLTVTSAQKNPTAFYLCASSIWTGEEKLFFGSGTQLSVL.

This clone has a handful of counts. The chain is built from TRBV4-1 and TRBJ2-7; 9 bases are a match to TRBD1. The germline V gene encodes CDR1 MGHRA and CDR2 YSYEKL. V dropped 4 bases and J dropped 4; count of bases not matched to a gene: 8. The CDR3 consists of 15 residues. DNA of the CDR3: TGCGCCAGCAGCCCCCGAGGGGGACAGGGTTACGAGCAGTACTTC. Translation gives CASSPRGGQGYEQYF.

V and J are TRBV7-2 and TRBJ1-2; possible D gene TRBD1, 6 bases. Trimming cost V 5 bases and J 4 bases, with 17 bases left between them. The length of the CDR3 is 15 residues. Germline V gene sequence: CDR1 SGHTA, CDR2 FQGNSA. The CDR3 bases are TGTGCCAGCAGCCCCCGGACAGCCACTATCTATGGCTACACCTTC. Translating gives CASSPRTATIYGYTF.